Listed below are T cell receptor beta chains from one sample, sequenced in a study of blood T cell repertoires in COVID-19. Sequencing was performed with immunoSEQ multiplex PCR; in TCRdb, only in-frame clones are kept and a portion is missing. The sample consists of about 160,000 clones, more than 65% of them appearing once. Sequencing was performed on peripheral blood. The receptors shown here come from a woman aged 60 to 75 with COVID-19, enrolled during active disease. CDR3s include the opening cysteine and the closing phenylalanine or tryptophan.

v_call cdr3_aa
TRBV27 CASSKRGSTDTQYF
TRBV6-6 CASRIQGEGNQPQHF
TRBV29-1 CSVSGTGGETQYF
TRBV6-5 CASSPGQGAREKLFF
TRBV15 CATSGSGEYGYTF
TRBV3-1/TRBV3-2 CASSQDPGVGSHEQYF
TRBV9 CASSVGAEATYEQYF
TRBV18 CASSPDSLGGYTF
TRBV30 CAWSSLAGGLNIQYF
TRBV15 CATSRDLSSANTGELFF
TRBV27 CASSLGTANNSPLHF
TRBV7-3 CASSIGPATGATEAFF
TRBV5-4 CASRSPLGNSPLHF
TRBV25-1 CASFPTNQETQYF
TRBV13 CASSLGLDGGGELFF
TRBV18 CASSSSQSDTQYF
TRBV7-8 CASTENRANTEAFF
TRBV5-1 CASTPGTGPRYGYTF
TRBV11-1 CASSLEAGVETQYF
TRBV29-1 CSGGDTEAFF
TRBV5-6 CASSPFGLAGTKRYTQYF
TRBV6-5 CASHGGRRTDTQYF
TRBV6-1 CASSEALFGLLFKTYEQYF
TRBV9 CASSVASELAGAEQFF
TRBV5-1 CASSLGQGSTDTQYF
TRBV12-3/TRBV12-4 CASSLIDEKLFF
TRBV20-1 CSATGTDTQYF
TRBV10-3 CAISLGQGFQETQYF
TRBV7-2 CASSLPGTRYEQYF
TRBV7-9 CASSFNRDNEKLFF
TRBV7-9 CASSFPGQSTDTQYF
TRBV6-2/TRBV6-3 CASSYPETGAFGQPQHF
TRBV6-5 CASSRLAGSPLHF
TRBV7-3 CASSLNSRDRGPYEQYF
TRBV19 CASRTQGDTGELFF
TRBV28 CASSPANRVRADGYTF
TRBV10-3 CAIQDGQGNSPLHF
TRBV15 CATSRERARGSSYNEQFF
TRBV15 CATSRPVGGDGELFF
TRBV29-1 CSVGIPGLDEQYF
TRBV9 CASSVGPSPYSGNTIYF
TRBV19 CASTSRDSQLGGSSGLSYNEQFF
TRBV5-6 CASSLSLTPSGSSDTQYF
TRBV9 CASSVRDRGNTIYF
TRBV5-4 CASSLARGGETQYF
TRBV11-1 CASSLDAGPNQPQHF
TRBV7-8 CASSLGSANYGYTF
TRBV10-3 CAISEGTGEGYGYTF
TRBV20-1 CSATVETQYF
TRBV18 CASSPLEGLRTEAFF
TRBV6-2/TRBV6-3 CASSPGQLTAQHF
TRBV6-5 CASSYSSRGGSPLHF
TRBV7-3 CASSLTGLYTDTQYF
TRBV19 CASSTSTGVSNQPQHF
TRBV29-1 CSVGKGGGGNEQFF